The 29 T cell receptor beta chains given below trace back to one sample, sequenced in a study of spatial heterogeneity in lung cancer. Study observations and caveats: Expanded alpha and beta TCR counts within tumors tracked tumor mutation counts.

No cognate antigen is known for these TCRs. Time point indicated: sample taken at primary tumor resection. One entry per CDR3 protein, called by TCRdb with MiXCR from the 5' RACE reads. The sample shows several thousand distinct CDR3 sequences, roughly an eighth of them seen only once. The sequencing here drew on lung tumor tissue, taken at surgery. These TCRs come from a male donor with early-stage non-small cell lung cancer.

This clonotype has ten or more counts. The chain links TRBV20-1 to TRBJ2-1, with TRBD2 matching over 8 bases. Losses at the gene ends were 1 base for V and 4 bases for J; bases not matched to a gene: 3. This CDR3 comprises 14 residues. Germline V lookup: CDR1 DFQATT, CDR2 SNEGSKA (reference sequence). This chain's CDR3 is CSARGSGTYNEQFF. In DNA, the CDR3 is TGCAGTGCTAGAGGTAGCGGGACTTACAATGAGCAGTTCTTC.

By share of the sample, this clonotype is medium-sized. The rearrangement uses TRBV11-2 and TRBJ1-6, with D perhaps matching TRBD1 (5 bases). The germline V gene has CDR1 SGHAT and CDR2 FQNNGV. CDR3 size: 13 residues. Trimming left V 0 bases short and J 8 bases short, with 5 bases between. The CDR3 reads CASSLEGDSPLHF. CDR3 nucleotides: TGTGCCAGCAGCTTAGAGGGGGATTCACCCCTCCACTTT. The complete variable domain, with remaining parts taken from reference TRBV11-2 and TRBJ1-6, reads EAGVAQSPRYKIIEKRQSVAFWCNPISGHATLYWYQQILGQGPKLLIQFQNNGVVDDSQLPKDRFSAERLKGVDSTLKIQPAKLEDSAVYLCASSLEGDSPLHFGNGTRLTVT.

Ten or more counts support this clonotype. The V call is TRBV18, the J call TRBJ2-2, with 13 bases fitting TRBD2. The CDR3 runs to 18 residues. The V gene's germline CDR1 is KGHSH and CDR2 LQKENI. Trimming cost V 3 bases and J 1 base; bases outside gene matches: 5. The CDR3 coding sequence is TGTGCCAGCTCACCTCGGACTAGCGGGAGATTGAACACCGGGGAGCTGTTTTTT. Translation gives CASSPRTSGRLNTGELFF.

This clonotype was seen at least ten times. The CDR3 does not close with the conserved phenylalanine or tryptophan, likely indicating a read error. The limits of the CDR3 on the DNA are not certain, so only TCRdb's listed CDR3 is given. The J gene is TRBJ2-5, the V gene TRBV7-9. The V gene's germline CDR1 is SEHNR and CDR2 FQNEAQ (reference sequence). Both ends counted, the CDR3 spans 12 residues. CDR3 region: CASSLVGSRVNY.

This clonotype was observed many times. V usage is TRBV20-1 and J usage is TRBJ1-2, with 9 bases lining up with TRBD1. There are 13 residues in the CDR3. Trimming took 6 bases from V and 2 from J; bases not matched to a gene: 4. CDR1 DFQATT and CDR2 SNEGSKA come from the germline V gene (reference sequence). The CDR3 nucleotides are TGCAGTGCAGCCGGGACAGGGAACTATGGCTACACCTTC. Its translation is CSAAGTGNYGYTF.

This clonotype was recorded at least ten times. The rearrangement uses TRBV27 and TRBJ1-4; the match to TRBD1 covers 9 bases. This CDR3 comprises 18 residues. CDR1 MNHEY and CDR2 SMNVEV come from the germline V gene (reference sequence). V lost 0 bases to trimming and J lost 1 base; unmatched junction nucleotides: 6. The CDR3, as DNA: TGTGCCAGCAGTTTATCCGGGACAGGGTTTTTAACTAATGAAAAACTGTTTTTT. Protein product: CASSLSGTGFLTNEKLFF.

This clonotype showed up many times. The rearrangement joins TRBV20-1 to TRBJ2-2; D unresolved. Germline V lookup: CDR1 DFQATT, CDR2 SNEGSKA (reference sequence). V was pared by 6 bases and J by 5 bases, with 13 bases between. The CDR3 consists of 13 residues. CDR3 residues: CSAHHLNTGELFF. The CDR3 DNA reads TGCAGTGCCCACCACCTTAATACCGGGGAGCTGTTTTTT.

This clonotype was detected ten times or more. The V call is TRBV10-3, the J call TRBJ2-1, with D uncertain. V was shortened by 3 bases and J by 6 bases, with 6 bases between the two germline ends. Germline CDR1 and CDR2: ENHRY and SYGVKD. The CDR3 is made up of 12 amino acids. CDR3 region: CAISEEVNEQFF. CDR3 DNA: TGTGCCATCAGTGAAGAGGTCAATGAGCAGTTCTTC.

This clonotype has ten or more counts. CDR3 sequence: CASTPGLAGEGELFF. The CDR3 region has the DNA TGTGCCAGTACGCCGGGACTAGCGGGAGAAGGGGAGCTGTTTTTT. The chain recombines TRBV2 with TRBJ2-2; 14 positions agree with TRBD2. V lost 9 bases to trimming and J lost 8 bases; unmatched junction nucleotides: 8. The CDR3 sequence is 15 residues long. Germline V gene sequence: CDR1 SNHLY, CDR2 FYNNEI.

This clonotype was seen repeatedly, ten times or more. J is TRBJ2-1 and V is TRBV20-1; the match to TRBD2 covers 9 bases. The CDR3 is made up of 15 amino acids. Germline CDR1 DFQATT, CDR2 SNEGSKA (reference sequence). V shed 4 bases, J shed 4 bases, and the junction held 8 bases outside the gene matches. The CDR3 here is CSATYRLAGYNEQFF. DNA of the CDR3: TGCAGTGCTACCTATAGGCTAGCGGGGTACAATGAGCAGTTCTTC.

This clonotype has at least ten counts. The chain links TRBV6-6 to TRBJ2-7, with TRBD2 identical over 9 bases. The CDR3 is made up of 15 amino acids. The V and J ends lost 6 bases and 6 bases, in that order; junction bases with no gene match: 12. Germline assignment: CDR1 MNHNY and CDR2 SVGAGI (reference sequence). This CDR3 is CASRLAGTSNVEQYF. CDR3 nucleotide sequence: TGTGCCAGCAGGCTAGCCGGGACTAGCAATGTCGAGCAGTACTTC.

The chain has TRBV9 and TRBJ2-2; the match to TRBD1 covers 10 bases. In germline, CDR1 is SGDLS, CDR2 YYNGEE. This CDR3 spans 16 amino acids. The J segment lost 5 bases and the V segment lost 5 bases, leaving 9 bases of the junction unmatched. CDR3 sequence reads: CASRDPEGQGTGELFF. The DNA of the CDR3 is TGTGCCAGCAGGGACCCGGAGGGACAGGGGACCGGGGAGCTGTTTTTT.

Ten or more counts support this clonotype. The V call is TRBV20-1, the J call TRBJ1-6, with 8 bases matching TRBD1. V was clipped by 5 bases and J by 0 bases; unmatched bases: 3. CDR3 length: 15 residues. Germline V gene data show CDR1 as DFQATT and CDR2 as SNEGSKA (reference sequence). CDR3 region: CSASGGNSYNSPLHF. CDR3 coding DNA: TGCAGTGCTTCAGGGGGCAACTCCTATAATTCACCCCTCCACTTT.

This clonotype occurred many times. The chain employs TRBV5-5 and TRBJ2-3; 9 nucleotides agree with TRBD2. The CDR3 has 16 residues. Per germline, CDR1 SGHKS and CDR2 YYEKEE (reference sequence). J lost 6 bases, V lost 3 bases, and 11 bases had no gene match. The CDR3 region has the DNA TGTGCCAGCAGCTCGCTGGTGGCGGGAGGGGGGGATACGCAGTATTTT. Amino acid sequence: CASSSLVAGGGDTQYF.

In its sample, this clonotype ranks as medium-sized. J is TRBJ1-5 and V is TRBV7-9, with D perhaps TRBD1 (5 bases). Per the germline V gene, CDR1 is SEHNR and CDR2 is FQNEAQ (reference sequence). The CDR3 extends over 13 amino acids. Trimming took off 6 bases at V and 5 bases at J, with 11 bases between the two ends. The CDR3 loop reads CASSGQGDQPQHF. CDR3 DNA: TGTGCCAGCAGTGGTCAGGGCGATCAGCCCCAGCATTTT.

The sample holds many counts of this clonotype. The V call is TRBV27, the J call TRBJ2-7; 8 nucleotides match TRBD2. V was pared by 3 bases and J by 5 bases, with 21 bases of the junction left unmatched. Germline V gene lookup returns CDR1 MNHEY and CDR2 SMNVEV (reference sequence). This CDR3 comprises 19 residues. The chain's CDR3 is CASSFSGVSPGTRVHEQYF. As DNA, the CDR3 is TGTGCCAGCAGTTTTTCCGGGGTTTCTCCCGGGACTAGGGTCCACGAGCAGTACTTC.

This clonotype was detected many times. The V call is TRBV20-1, the J call TRBJ2-4; 10 bases are shared with TRBD2. The CDR3 has 14 residues. Germline V gene data show CDR1 as DFQATT and CDR2 as SNEGSKA (reference sequence). The V segment lost 5 bases and the J segment 7 bases; nucleotides outside the gene matches: 8. The CDR3 DNA is TGCAGTGCTGAGAAGCGGGAGGGCCCGAACATTCAGTACTTC. Protein sequence: CSAEKREGPNIQYF.

This clonotype is medium-sized within its sample. The rearrangement links TRBV12-3 or TRBV12-4 to TRBJ1-3; D gene ambiguous. This CDR3 region has 17 residues. V was shortened by 6 bases and J by 0 bases, with 18 bases between the two germline ends. The CDR3 coding sequence is TGTGCCAGCAGGACCGGTGGGGAGCCTGGCTCTGGAAACACCATATATTTT. It codes for CASRTGGEPGSGNTIYF.

This clonotype was recorded many times. The chain carries TRBV7-9 and TRBJ2-1, with 11 bases identical to TRBD2. The germline V gene encodes CDR1 SEHNR and CDR2 FQNEAQ (reference sequence). This CDR3 spans 20 amino acids. Losses at the gene ends were 4 bases for V and 4 bases for J; bases not matched to a gene: 18. In DNA form, the CDR3 reads TGTGCCAGCAGCTCGAACTCTATAGCGGGAGGGCCGGAAGCGTACAATGAGCAGTTCTTC. This codes for CASSSNSIAGGPEAYNEQFF.

This clonotype was counted at least ten times. The rearrangement joins TRBV11-2 to TRBJ2-7; possible D gene TRBD2, 6 bases. This CDR3 comprises 14 residues. V was cut by 1 base and J by 3 bases, with 10 bases left in between. Germline CDR1 and CDR2: SGHAT and FQNNGV. The CDR3 coding sequence is TGTGCCAGCAGCTTAGCCGAGACTAGCTACGAGCAGTACTTC. It specifies CASSLAETSYEQYF.

This clonotype appeared many times. The J gene is TRBJ1-1, the V gene TRBV7-9; D is possibly TRBD1 (6 bases). Trimming shortened V by 1 base and J by 8 bases, and 17 bases separated the two germline ends. This CDR3 comprises 15 residues. The germline V gene encodes CDR1 SEHNR and CDR2 FQNEAQ (reference sequence). CDR3 bases: TGTGCCAGCAGCTTAGTTTTTGAGGGGGATGAGGAAGCTTTCTTT. This translates into CASSLVFEGDEEAFF.

This clonotype has a count of ten or more. J is TRBJ2-7 and V is TRBV11-2; 7 bases fit TRBD1. This CDR3 is built from 14 residues. CDR1 is SGHAT, CDR2 FQNNGV, per germline. Trimming cost V 3 bases and J 3 bases; bases outside gene matches: 5. The CDR3 nucleotides read TGTGCCAGCAGCTTCGGACAGGACCTCTACGAGCAGTACTTC. Translating it yields CASSFGQDLYEQYF.

This chain uses TRBV7-9 with TRBJ2-6; possibly TRBD1 for D (5 bases). Germline CDR1 and CDR2: SEHNR and FQNEAQ (reference sequence). This CDR3 is 18 amino acids long. V was pared by 2 bases and J by 6 bases, with 20 bases between. DNA of the CDR3: TGTGCCAGCAGCTTAAAAGGCAGGGTCTTCTGGGAGGCCAACGTCCTGACTTTC. This translates into CASSLKGRVFWEANVLTF.

The sample holds one count of this clonotype. This rearrangement joins TRBV5-4 to TRBJ2-2, with D uncertain. CDR1 is SGHNT and CDR2 is YYREEE in the germline V gene (reference sequence). Trimming pared 2 bases from V and 0 bases from J, leaving 8 bases between. The CDR3 runs 15 residues. The CDR3 loop reads CASSFGKPNTGELFF. The CDR3 DNA reads TGTGCCAGCAGCTTCGGCAAACCGAACACCGGGGAGCTGTTTTTT.

This sequence joins TRBV7-9 and TRBJ1-1; D ambiguous. The CDR3 consists of 13 residues. The germline V gene encodes CDR1 SEHNR and CDR2 FQNEAQ (reference sequence). V lost 3 bases, J lost 6 bases, and 11 bases lay in between. CDR3 amino acids: CASSFFPNPEAFF. CDR3 bases: TGTGCCAGCAGCTTCTTTCCGAATCCTGAAGCTTTCTTT.

This clonotype was seen many times. The chain combines TRBV4-3 with TRBJ2-2; the match to TRBD2 covers 14 bases. There are 19 residues in the CDR3. In germline, CDR1 is LGHNA, CDR2 YSLEER. V lost 4 bases to trimming and J lost 0 bases; unmatched junction nucleotides: 7. DNA for the CDR3: TGCGCCAGCAGCCTTTCAGGACTAGCGGGAGGAGCGAACACCGGGGAGCTGTTTTTT. Translated, it gives CASSLSGLAGGANTGELFF.

This clonotype was recorded at least ten times. V is TRBV9 and J is TRBJ2-1; no clear D. The ends were cut back, 4 bases at V and 8 bases at J, with 10 bases in the middle. The germline CDR1 and CDR2 sequences are SGDLS and YYNGEE. The CDR3 runs to 12 residues. The CDR3 bases are TGTGCCAGCAGCATAGGGTCATATGAGCAGTTCTTC. Amino acids: CASSIGSYEQFF. Full variable domain (missing parts from reference TRBV9 and TRBJ2-1): DSGVTQTPKHLITATGQRVTLRCSPRSGDLSVYWYQQSLDQGLQFLIQYYNGEERAKGNILERFSAQQFPDLHSELNLSSLELGDSALYFCASSIGSYEQFFGPGTRLTVL.

This clonotype is medium-sized. The gene calls are TRBV29-1 and TRBJ2-5; 8 nucleotides agree with TRBD1. The CDR3 totals 15 residues. Looked up from germline, CDR1 is SQVTM and CDR2 is ANQGSEA. J lost 4 bases, V lost 7 bases, and 14 bases had no gene match. The CDR3 spells CSADIRQGPGETQYF. For the CDR3, the DNA is TGCAGCGCTGATATAAGACAGGGGCCGGGAGAGACCCAGTACTTC.

There are many counts of this clonotype. The chain is built from TRBV4-3 and TRBJ2-1; the match to TRBD2 covers 9 bases. Germline V gene data show CDR1 as LGHNA and CDR2 as YSLEER. The CDR3 has 15 amino acids. With V trimmed by 0 bases and J by 8 bases, 5 bases remained unmatched. CDR3 nucleotide sequence: TGCGCCAGCAGCCAAGAACTGGTAGCGGGAGATGAGCAGTTCTTC. Translated: CASSQELVAGDEQFF.